This TCR beta chain is from a study of CD8 T cells in ankylosing spondylitis. Quantitative 5'-RACE with molecular barcodes generated TCR beta libraries. TCRdb reprocessed the 5' RACE reads via MiXCR and lists one record per CDR3 protein. The sample records around 130,000 distinct CDR3 sequences, about 6.4% being singletons. Trimming removed 9 bases from V and 6 bases from J, with 19 bases in between. Germline assignment: CDR1 SNHLY and CDR2 FYNNEI. The CDR3 totals 14 residues. Broader study findings: Ankylosing spondylitis blood seemed to carry a telltale TCR beta motif made of several highly homologous variants.

Comment on this clonotype: Its matching antigen is unknown.

V gene TRBV2 combines with J gene TRBJ2-3; D possibly corresponds to TRBD2 (7 bases). This clonotype was obtained from a male donor with ankylosing spondylitis or in good health (not recorded which). The sample consisted of blood, either unsorted or a sorted T cell fraction (not recorded which). DNA for the CDR3: TGTGCCAGTCCCCTGGCGGGGGCCTCGGATACGCAGTATTTT. Its protein product is CASPLAGASDTQYF.